This TCR beta chain appears in the sequencing data of a study of T cells in Graves' hyperthyroidism and ophthalmopathy. Germline lookup yields CDR1 MNHEY and CDR2 SVGEGT. The CDR3 runs to 15 residues. Unmatched junction bases numbered 5, after V lost 5 bases and J lost 2 bases. Amplification yielded TCR beta CDR3 regions, with RNA transcripts as the source. Initially, a first-round RT-PCR of the TCR CDR3 employed the HTBI primer set. TCRdb used MiXCR to reprocess the multiplex PCR reads, holding one entry per CDR3 protein. Here the sample spans about 360,000 distinct CDR3 sequences, 19% being singletons. At least ten counts were recorded for this clonotype.

Sequencing used blood. The TCR was taken from a woman aged 18-29 years with Graves' hyperthyroidism. The rearrangement links TRBV6-2 or TRBV6-3 to TRBJ2-5, with 10 positions matching TRBD1. CDR3 coding DNA: TGTGCCAGCAGTAACTGGGACAGGGGACAAGAGACCCAGTACTTC. Protein sequence: CASSNWDRGQETQYF.